This T cell receptor beta chain appears in the sequencing data of a study of blood T cell repertoires in COVID-19. Study background: Acute and convalescent COVID-19 samples came from the United States, Italy and Spain. From T cells, B-cell-depleted T cells, or PBMCs came the material, which was cDNA or gDNA.

V gave up 4 bases and J gave up 10 bases, with 18 bases separating them. Germline lookup yields CDR1 SGHRS and CDR2 YFSETQ. The CDR3 totals 14 residues. This clone was counted a few times. In the authors' methods: Researchers report that nucleated cell counts were estimated from reference gene primer amplification. Method: immunoSEQ multiplex PCR; TCRdb's copy keeps in-frame clones and lacks some. V, J and clone size reflect that table, while D and trimming were determined from the DNA. The sample includes about 100,000 clones, 70% to 85% seen only once; the top ten take 20% to 25%. The sample consisted of peripheral blood. The source of this sequence is an older man with active or convalescent COVID-19. The J gene is TRBJ2-1, the V gene TRBV5-1; D is possibly TRBD2 (6 bases). In DNA form, the CDR3 reads TGCGCCAGCAGCCCGGGACTCCATCGGGGGGAGCAGTTCTTC. Translated, it gives CASSPGLHRGEQFF.